This T cell receptor beta chain was captured by sequencing in a study of blood T cell repertoires in COVID-19. Turning to the study itself: The origin of the acute and convalescent COVID-19 samples was the United States, Italy and Spain.

Germline-derived CDR1 and CDR2 are MNHEY and SMNVEV (reference sequence). The length of the CDR3 is 17 residues. V lost 3 bases to trimming and J lost 3 bases, with 21 bases between them. Original processing notes: Nucleated cell counts were estimated from reference gene primer amplification. Here immunoSEQ multiplex PCR was the method, and the copy in TCRdb shows in-frame clones only, minus some. The DNA gave D and trimming, while V, J and clone size come from that table. The sample holds around 86,000 clones, approximately 85% seen once. The source of this sequence is a human donor in a cohort sampled during active COVID-19. The chain is built from TRBV27 and TRBJ2-7; TRBD1 is a possible D gene (5 bases). Sample: peripheral blood. CDR3 in amino acids: CASSFKRSGRAFYEQYF. CDR3 bases: TGTGCCAGCAGTTTTAAACGGTCCGGCAGGGCCTTCTACGAGCAGTACTTC.